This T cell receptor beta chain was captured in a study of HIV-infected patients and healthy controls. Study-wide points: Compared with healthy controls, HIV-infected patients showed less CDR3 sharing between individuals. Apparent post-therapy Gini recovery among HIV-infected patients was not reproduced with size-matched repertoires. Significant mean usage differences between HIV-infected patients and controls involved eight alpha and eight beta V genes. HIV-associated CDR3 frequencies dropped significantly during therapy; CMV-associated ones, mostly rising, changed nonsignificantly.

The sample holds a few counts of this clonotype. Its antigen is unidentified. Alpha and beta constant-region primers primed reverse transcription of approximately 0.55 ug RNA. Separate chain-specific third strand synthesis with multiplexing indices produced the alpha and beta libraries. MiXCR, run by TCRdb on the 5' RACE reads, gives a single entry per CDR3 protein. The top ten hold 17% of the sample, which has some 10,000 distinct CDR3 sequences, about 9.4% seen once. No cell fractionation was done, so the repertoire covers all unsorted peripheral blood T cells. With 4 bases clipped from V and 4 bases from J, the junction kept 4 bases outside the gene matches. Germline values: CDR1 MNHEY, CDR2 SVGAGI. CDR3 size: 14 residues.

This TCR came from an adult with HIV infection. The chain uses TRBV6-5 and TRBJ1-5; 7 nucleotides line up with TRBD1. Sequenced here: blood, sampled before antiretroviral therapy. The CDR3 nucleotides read TGTGCCAGCAGTTCGGGACAGAAAAATCAGCCCCAGCATTTT. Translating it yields CASSSGQKNQPQHF.